The source of this T cell receptor (beta chain) is a study of human T cells and chemical hapten exposure. Original handling: Sample TCR totals centred on a median of about 100,000, ranging about 23,224 to 700,000. MiXCR, run by TCRdb on the 5' RACE reads, gives a single entry per CDR3 protein. These V and J calls are TCRdb output, not the study's own analysis. The table shows about 81,000 distinct CDR3 sequences, with 7.7% occurring only once. Trimming shortened V by 8 bases and J by 15 bases, and 14 bases separated the two germline ends. This CDR3 spans 11 amino acids. From whole blood left unfractionated, total RNA was extracted.

This chain links TRBV12-3 or TRBV12-4 with TRBJ2-6, with a possible D match to TRBD1 (7 bases). This clonotype was sampled from a male donor in good health. CDR3 coding DNA: TGTGCCAGCGGGGCTCAGGGGGGCCTGACTTTC. Translating gives CASGAQGGLTF.